One T cell receptor beta chain is described in this entry. Its cognate antigen is unknown. The V gene end was trimmed by 4 bases and the J gene end by 10 bases; junction bases not matched to a gene: 9. The germline V gene encodes CDR1 GTSNPN and CDR2 SVGIG (reference sequence). The CDR3 length is 12 residues. Donors had nominal health at sampling but likely had unrecorded immune exposures. The source of the sample is a study of cytomegalovirus exposure and HLA in healthy donors. Notes on the study in general: The presence/absence work took it that sequencing depth was about the same across donors.

13 Jbeta primers and 60 Vbeta primers were used for the PCR. Here immunoSEQ multiplex PCR was the method, and the copy in TCRdb shows in-frame clones only, minus some. The sample includes fewer than 150,000 clones, approximately 80% of them seen just once. Sequencing used PBMCs. This receptor was obtained from a man between 35 and 55 years old in good health and CMV-seronegative. The J gene is TRBJ1-1, the V gene TRBV30, with 7 bases aligning to TRBD1. The CDR3 DNA follows: TGTGCCTGGACCTGGACAGGCGGTGGAGCTTTCTTT. Amino acid sequence: CAWTWTGGGAFF.